The T cell receptor (beta chain) under discussion was sequenced for a study of T cell responses to AZD1222 COVID-19 vaccine. General study findings and limits: Two AZD1222 doses significantly raised spike-specific TCR breadth and depth over controls. Unmutated variant regions are reportedly targeted by nearly half of spike-specific TCRs. The study sampled repertoires only after the peak T cell response. It should be noted that donors were predominantly white British and more often female, and clonal diversity was possibly underestimated.

Generated by immunoSEQ multiplex PCR, the TCRdb table keeps only in-frame clones and is missing some. The sample lists about 100,000 clones; 65% to 90% were seen once. As for this clone: Its target is unknown.

Trimming took 3 bases from V and 3 from J, leaving 12 bases between them. CDR3 length equals 14 residues. Germline V gene sequence: CDR1 MNHEY, CDR2 SMNVEV (reference sequence). Sequencing used peripheral blood, obtained on day 0 of AZD1222 vaccination. The V call is TRBV27, the J call TRBJ2-7; the D gene is possibly TRBD1 (5 bases). The source is an adult in good health. CDR3 nucleotide sequence: TGTGCCAGCAGTTTGTCCAGGGTTCACTACGAGCAGTACTTC. This encodes CASSLSRVHYEQYF.